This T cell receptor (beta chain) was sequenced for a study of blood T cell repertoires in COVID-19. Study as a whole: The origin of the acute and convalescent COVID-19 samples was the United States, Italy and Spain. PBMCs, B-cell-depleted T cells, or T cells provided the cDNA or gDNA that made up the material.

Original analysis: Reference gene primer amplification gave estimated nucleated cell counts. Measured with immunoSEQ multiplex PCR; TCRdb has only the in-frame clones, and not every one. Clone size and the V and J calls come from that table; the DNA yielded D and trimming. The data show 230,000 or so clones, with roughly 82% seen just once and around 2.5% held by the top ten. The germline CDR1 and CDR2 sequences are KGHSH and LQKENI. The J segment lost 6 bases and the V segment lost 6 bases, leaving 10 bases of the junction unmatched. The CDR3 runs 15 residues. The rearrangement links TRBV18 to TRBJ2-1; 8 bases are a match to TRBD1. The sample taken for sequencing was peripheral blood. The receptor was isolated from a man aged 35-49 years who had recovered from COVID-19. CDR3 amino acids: CASSPGTGRLNEQFF. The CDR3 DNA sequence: TGTGCCAGCTCCCCCGGGACAGGAAGACTCAATGAGCAGTTCTTC. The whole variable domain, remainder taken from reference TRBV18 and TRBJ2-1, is NAGVMQNPRHLVRRRGQEARLRCSPMKGHSHVYWYRQLPEEGLKFMVYLQKENIIDESGMPKERFSAEFPKEGPSILRIQQVVRGDSAAYFCASSPGTGRLNEQFFGPGTRLTVL.